Described below is a single TCR beta chain sequence and its context. As yet, its antigen is unknown. This record belongs to a study of response to subunit inactivated influenza vaccine. The study, taken as a whole, reports: The study's authors posited that every seasonal influenza vaccination enlists few new T cells.

V dropped 4 bases and J dropped 3 bases, with 14 bases sitting between them. This CDR3 region has 14 residues. Germline values: CDR1 SGHRS, CDR2 YFSETQ. TCRdb redid the calling of the RT-PCR reads with MiXCR, one entry per CDR3 protein. The sample has fewer than 700,000 distinct CDR3 sequences, roughly 13% seen once. The sequencing here drew on PBMCs from blood, taken about 40 days after vaccination. This clonotype originated in a man in his fifties who received an inactivated influenza vaccine. The chain combines TRBV5-1 with TRBJ2-7; D is undetermined. CDR3 amino acids: CASSMIIGSYEQYF. The CDR3 DNA sequence: TGCGCCAGCAGCATGATCATCGGTAGCTACGAGCAGTACTTC. The full variable domain, with the rest looked up from reference TRBV5-1 and TRBJ2-7, is KAGVTQTPRYLIKTRGQQVTLSCSPISGHRSVSWYQQTPGQGLQFLFEYFSETQRNKGNFPGRFSGRQFSNSRSEMNVSTLELGDSALYLCASSMIIGSYEQYFGPGTRLTVT.